This T cell receptor beta chain appears in the sequencing data of a study of cytomegalovirus exposure and HLA in healthy donors. A remark on this clone: Its matching antigen is unknown.

Per germline, CDR1 GTSNPN and CDR2 SVGIG (reference sequence). V was cut by 1 base and J by 4 bases, with 22 bases left in between. The CDR3 is 17 residues long. Broader study findings: According to the study, 150 to 200 TCR beta chains were cytomegalovirus-associated. Earlier results showed most TCR beta V segments being productive about 90% or about 30% of the time.

Use of 60 Vbeta and 13 Jbeta primers characterized the PCR. Generated by immunoSEQ multiplex PCR, the TCRdb table keeps only in-frame clones and is missing some. This table has approximately 190,000 clones, about 90% appearing once. The sequence came from a boy younger than 10 in good health and CMV-seronegative. The J gene is TRBJ1-2, the V gene TRBV30; a weak D match, TRBD1 (5 bases). What was sequenced was PBMCs. The chain's CDR3 is CAWSAYPNRQSRYGYTF. CDR3 nucleotides: TGTGCCTGGAGTGCCTACCCCAACCGACAGTCCCGCTATGGCTACACCTTC.